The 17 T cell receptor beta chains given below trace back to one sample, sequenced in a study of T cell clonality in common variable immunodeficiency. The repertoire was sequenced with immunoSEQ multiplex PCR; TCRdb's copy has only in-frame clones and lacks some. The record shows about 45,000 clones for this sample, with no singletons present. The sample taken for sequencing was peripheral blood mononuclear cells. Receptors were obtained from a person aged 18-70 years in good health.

The CDR3: CASSLWGTGNNSPLHF. The covered CDR3 bases are TGTGCCAGCAGCTTGTGGGGGACAGGAAATAATTCACCC. The V and J genes are TRBV13 and TRBJ1-6; 8 nucleotides match TRBD1. The read ends 3 residues shy of where the CDR3 ends; the end is completed using the germline J gene. The CDR3 runs to 16 residues. V lost 3 bases to trimming and J lost 5 bases; unmatched junction nucleotides: 6. The V gene's germline CDR1 is PRHDT and CDR2 FYEKMQ (reference sequence).

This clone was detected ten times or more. The covered CDR3 bases are TGCAGTGCTCGACCCGGGAACTATGGC. Translated: CSARPGNYG. The full CDR3 protein reads CSARPGNYGYTF. The J gene is TRBJ1-2, the V gene TRBV20-1; D uncertain. The sequence runs out 3 residues before the end of the CDR3; the remainder is reconstructed from the germline J gene. CDR1 is DFQATT, CDR2 SNEGSKA, per germline (reference sequence). V shed 5 bases and J shed 2 bases, with 9 bases lying between them. This CDR3 contains 12 residues.

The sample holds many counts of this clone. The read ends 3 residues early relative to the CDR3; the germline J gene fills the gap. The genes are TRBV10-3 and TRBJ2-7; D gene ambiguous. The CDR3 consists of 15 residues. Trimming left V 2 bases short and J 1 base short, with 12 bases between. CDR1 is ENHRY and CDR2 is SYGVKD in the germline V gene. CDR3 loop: CAISEPRSPSYEQYF. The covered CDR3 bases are TGTGCCATCAGTGAGCCCCGAAGCCCATCCTACGAG.

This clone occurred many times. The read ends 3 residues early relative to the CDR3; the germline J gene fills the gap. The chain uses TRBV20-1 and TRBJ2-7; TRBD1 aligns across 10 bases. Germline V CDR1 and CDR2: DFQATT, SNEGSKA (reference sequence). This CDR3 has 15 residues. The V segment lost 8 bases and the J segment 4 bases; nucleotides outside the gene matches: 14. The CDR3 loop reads CSTFSTGTGVYEQYF. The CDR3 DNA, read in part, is TGCAGTACCTTTAGCACCGGGACAGGGGTATACGAG.

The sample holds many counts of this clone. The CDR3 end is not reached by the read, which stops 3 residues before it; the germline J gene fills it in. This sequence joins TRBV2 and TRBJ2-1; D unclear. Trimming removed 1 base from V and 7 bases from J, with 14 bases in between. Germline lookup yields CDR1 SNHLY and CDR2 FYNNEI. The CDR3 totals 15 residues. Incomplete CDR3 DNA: TGTGCCAGCAGTGAAGGAAAGGCCGCTAGGAATGAG. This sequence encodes CASSEGKAARNE. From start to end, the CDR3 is CASSEGKAARNEQFF.

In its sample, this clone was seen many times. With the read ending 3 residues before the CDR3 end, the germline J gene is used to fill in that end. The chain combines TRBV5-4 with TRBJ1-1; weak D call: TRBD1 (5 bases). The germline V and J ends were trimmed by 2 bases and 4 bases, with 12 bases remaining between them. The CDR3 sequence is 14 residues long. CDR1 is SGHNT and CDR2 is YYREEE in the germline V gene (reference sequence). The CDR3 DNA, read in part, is TGTGCCAGCAGCTTTCAGGGTGGCACCACTGAA. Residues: CASSFQGGTTE. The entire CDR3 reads CASSFQGGTTEAFF.

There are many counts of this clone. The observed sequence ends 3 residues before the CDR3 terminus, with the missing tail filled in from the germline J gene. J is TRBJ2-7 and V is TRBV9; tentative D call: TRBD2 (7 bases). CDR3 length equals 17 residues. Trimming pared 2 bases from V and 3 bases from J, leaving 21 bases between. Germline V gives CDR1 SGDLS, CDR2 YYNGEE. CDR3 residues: CASSVSNRVGDYYEQYF. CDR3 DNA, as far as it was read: TGTGCCAGCAGCGTGTCCAACAGGGTAGGGGACTACTACGAG. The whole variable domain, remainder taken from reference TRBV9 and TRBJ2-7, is DSGVTQTPKHLITATGQRVTLRCSPRSGDLSVYWYQQSLDQGLQFLIQYYNGEERAKGNILERFSAQQFPDLHSELNLSSLELGDSALYFCASSVSNRVGDYYEQYFGPGTRLTVT.

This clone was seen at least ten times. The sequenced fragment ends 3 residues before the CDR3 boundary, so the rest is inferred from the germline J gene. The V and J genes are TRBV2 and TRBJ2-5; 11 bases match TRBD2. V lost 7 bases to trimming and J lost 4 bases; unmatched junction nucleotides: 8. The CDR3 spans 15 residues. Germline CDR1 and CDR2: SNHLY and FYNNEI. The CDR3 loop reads CASTELAGARETQYF. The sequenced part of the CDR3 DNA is TGTGCCAGCACCGAACTAGCGGGAGCTCGAGAGACC.

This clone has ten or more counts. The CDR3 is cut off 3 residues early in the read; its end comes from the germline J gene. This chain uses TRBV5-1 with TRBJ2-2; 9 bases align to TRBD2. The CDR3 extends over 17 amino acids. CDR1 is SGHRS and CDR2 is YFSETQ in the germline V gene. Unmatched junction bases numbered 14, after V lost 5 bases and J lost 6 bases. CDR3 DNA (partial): TGCGCCAGCAGAAGTGCTGGGACTAGCTTTGGTCCCGGGGAG. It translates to CASRSAGTSFGPGE. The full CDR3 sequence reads CASRSAGTSFGPGELFF. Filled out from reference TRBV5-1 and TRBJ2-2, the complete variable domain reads KAGVTQTPRYLIKTRGQQVTLSCSPISGHRSVSWYQQTPGQGLQFLFEYFSETQRNKGNFPGRFSGRQFSNSRSEMNVSTLELGDSALYLCASRSAGTSFGPGELFFGEGSRLTVL.

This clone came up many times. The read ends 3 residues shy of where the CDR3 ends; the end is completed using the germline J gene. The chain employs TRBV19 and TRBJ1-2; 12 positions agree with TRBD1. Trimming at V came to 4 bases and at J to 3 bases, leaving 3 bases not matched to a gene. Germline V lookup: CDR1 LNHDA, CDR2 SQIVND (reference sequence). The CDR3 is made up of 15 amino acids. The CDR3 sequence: CASSTGTGGDYGYTF. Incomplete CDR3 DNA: TGTGCCAGTAGTACGGGGACAGGGGGCGACTATGGC.

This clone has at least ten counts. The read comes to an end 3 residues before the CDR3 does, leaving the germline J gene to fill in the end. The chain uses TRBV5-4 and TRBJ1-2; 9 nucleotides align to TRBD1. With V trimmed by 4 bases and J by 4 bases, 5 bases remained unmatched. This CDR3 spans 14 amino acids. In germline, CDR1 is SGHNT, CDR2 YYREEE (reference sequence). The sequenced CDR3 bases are TGTGCCAGCAGCCTGGGACAGGGTTTCTATGGC. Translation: CASSLGQGFYG. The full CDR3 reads CASSLGQGFYGYTF.

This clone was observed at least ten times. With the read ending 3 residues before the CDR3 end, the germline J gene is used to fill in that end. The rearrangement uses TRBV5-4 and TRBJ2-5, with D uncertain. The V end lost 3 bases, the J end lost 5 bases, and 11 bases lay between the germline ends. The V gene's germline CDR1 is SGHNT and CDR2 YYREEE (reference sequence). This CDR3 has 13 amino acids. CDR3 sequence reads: CASSSVSPETQYF. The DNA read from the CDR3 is TGTGCCAGCAGCTCGGTTAGTCCCGAGACC.

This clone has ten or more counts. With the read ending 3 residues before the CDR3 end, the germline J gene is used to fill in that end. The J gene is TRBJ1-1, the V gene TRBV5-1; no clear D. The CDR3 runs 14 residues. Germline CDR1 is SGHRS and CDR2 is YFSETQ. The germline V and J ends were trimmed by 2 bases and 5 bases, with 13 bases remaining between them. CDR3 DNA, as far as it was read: TGCGCCAGCAGCTTTGAAGGGTTTGGAACTGAA. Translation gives CASSFEGFGTE. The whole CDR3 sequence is CASSFEGFGTEAFF.

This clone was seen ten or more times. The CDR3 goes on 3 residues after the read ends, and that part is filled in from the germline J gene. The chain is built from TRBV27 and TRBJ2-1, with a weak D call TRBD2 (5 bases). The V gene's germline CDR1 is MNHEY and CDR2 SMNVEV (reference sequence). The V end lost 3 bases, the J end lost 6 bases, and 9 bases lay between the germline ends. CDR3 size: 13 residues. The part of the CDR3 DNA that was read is TGTGCCAGCAGTTTTGGAAGCGGCAATGAG. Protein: CASSFGSGNE. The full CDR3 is CASSFGSGNEQFF.

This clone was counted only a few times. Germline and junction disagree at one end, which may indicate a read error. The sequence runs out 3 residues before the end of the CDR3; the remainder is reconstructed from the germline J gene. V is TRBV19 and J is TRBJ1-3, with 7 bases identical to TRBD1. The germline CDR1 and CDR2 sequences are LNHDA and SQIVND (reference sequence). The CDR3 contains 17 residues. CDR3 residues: CASGIMEGAKSGNTIYF. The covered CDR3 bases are TGTGCCAGTGGTATAATGGAGGGGGCGAAGTCTGGAAACACC.

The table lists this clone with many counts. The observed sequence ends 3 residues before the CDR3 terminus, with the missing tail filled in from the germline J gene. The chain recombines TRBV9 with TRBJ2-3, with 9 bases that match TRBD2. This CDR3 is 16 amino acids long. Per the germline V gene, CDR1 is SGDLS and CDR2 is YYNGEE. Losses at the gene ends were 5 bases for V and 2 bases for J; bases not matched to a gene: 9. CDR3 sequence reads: CASSPFSGSFTDTQYF. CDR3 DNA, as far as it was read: TGTGCCAGCAGTCCCTTTAGCGGGAGTTTCACAGATACG.

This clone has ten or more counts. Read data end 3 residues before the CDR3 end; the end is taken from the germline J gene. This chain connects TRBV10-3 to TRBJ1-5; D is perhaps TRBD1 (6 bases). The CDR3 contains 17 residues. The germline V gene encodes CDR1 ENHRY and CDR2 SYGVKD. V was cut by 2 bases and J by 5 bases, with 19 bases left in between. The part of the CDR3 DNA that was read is TGTGCCATCAGTGAGCAGTTGGGCAGGGGTCGGGATCAGCCC. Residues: CAISEQLGRGRDQP. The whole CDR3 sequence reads CAISEQLGRGRDQPQHF.